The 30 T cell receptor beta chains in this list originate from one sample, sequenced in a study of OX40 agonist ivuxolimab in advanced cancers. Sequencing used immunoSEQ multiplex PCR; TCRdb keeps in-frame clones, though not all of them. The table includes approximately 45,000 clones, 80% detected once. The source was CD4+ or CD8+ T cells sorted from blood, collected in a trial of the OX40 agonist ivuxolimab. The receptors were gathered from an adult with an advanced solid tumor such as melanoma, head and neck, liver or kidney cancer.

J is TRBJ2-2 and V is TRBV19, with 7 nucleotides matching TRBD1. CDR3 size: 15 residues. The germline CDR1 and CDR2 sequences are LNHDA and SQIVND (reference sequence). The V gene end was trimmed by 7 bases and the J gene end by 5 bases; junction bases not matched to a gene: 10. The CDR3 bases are TGTGCCAGTAAGGTCGGGACAGTCGGGACCGGGGAGCTGTTTTTT. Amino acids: CASKVGTVGTGELFF.

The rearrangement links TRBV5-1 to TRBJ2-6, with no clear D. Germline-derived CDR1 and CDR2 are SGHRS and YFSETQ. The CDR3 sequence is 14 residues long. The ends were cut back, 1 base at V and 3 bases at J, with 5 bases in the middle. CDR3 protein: CASSLMGGANVLTF. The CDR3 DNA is TGCGCCAGCAGCTTGATGGGTGGGGCCAACGTCCTGACTTTC.

The CDR3 region has the DNA TGTGCCAGCAGGGCCGGACAGGGAGGAGAGACCCAGTACTTC. Residues: CASRAGQGGETQYF. The rearrangement links TRBV7-3 to TRBJ2-5, with 8 positions matching TRBD1. CDR3 length: 14 residues. The V and J ends lost 6 bases and 4 bases, in that order; junction bases with no gene match: 7. CDR1 SGHTA and CDR2 FQGTGA come from the germline V gene.

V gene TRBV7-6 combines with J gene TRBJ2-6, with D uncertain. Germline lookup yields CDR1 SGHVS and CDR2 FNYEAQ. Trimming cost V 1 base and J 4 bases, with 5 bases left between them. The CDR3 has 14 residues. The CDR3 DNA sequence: TGTGCCAGCAGCTTAGGTCCCGGGGCCAACGTCCTGACTTTC. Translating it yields CASSLGPGANVLTF.

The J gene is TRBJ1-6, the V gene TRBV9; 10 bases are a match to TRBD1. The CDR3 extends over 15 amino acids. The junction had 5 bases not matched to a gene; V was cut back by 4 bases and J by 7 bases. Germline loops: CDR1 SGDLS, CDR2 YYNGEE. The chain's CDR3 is CASSIGQGDNSPLHF. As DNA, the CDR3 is TGTGCCAGCAGCATTGGACAGGGGGACAATTCACCCCTCCACTTT.

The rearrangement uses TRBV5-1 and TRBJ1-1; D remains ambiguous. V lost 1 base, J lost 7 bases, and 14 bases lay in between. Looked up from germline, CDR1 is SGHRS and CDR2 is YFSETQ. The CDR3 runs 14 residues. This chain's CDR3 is CASSLPQQGGEAFF. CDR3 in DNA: TGCGCCAGCAGCTTGCCCCAACAAGGCGGTGAAGCTTTCTTT.

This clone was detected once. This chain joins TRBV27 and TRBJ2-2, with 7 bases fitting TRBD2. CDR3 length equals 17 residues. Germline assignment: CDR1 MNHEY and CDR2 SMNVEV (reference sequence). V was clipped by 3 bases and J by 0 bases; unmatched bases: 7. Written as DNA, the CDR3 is TGTGCCAGCAGTTTGGGGGGGTGGGGGGCGAACACCGGGGAGCTGTTTTTT. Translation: CASSLGGWGANTGELFF.

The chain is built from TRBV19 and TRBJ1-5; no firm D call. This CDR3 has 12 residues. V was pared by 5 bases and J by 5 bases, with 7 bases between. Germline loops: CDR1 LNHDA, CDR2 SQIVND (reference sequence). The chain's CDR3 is CASSLQHQPQHF. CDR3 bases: TGTGCCAGTAGTCTCCAACATCAGCCCCAGCATTTT.

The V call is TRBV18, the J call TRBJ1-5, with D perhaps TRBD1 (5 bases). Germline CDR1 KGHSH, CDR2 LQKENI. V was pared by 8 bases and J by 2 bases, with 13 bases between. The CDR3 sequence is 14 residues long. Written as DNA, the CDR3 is TGTGCCAGCGACGGGAGGGGAGGCAATCAGCCCCAGCATTTT. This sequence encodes CASDGRGGNQPQHF.

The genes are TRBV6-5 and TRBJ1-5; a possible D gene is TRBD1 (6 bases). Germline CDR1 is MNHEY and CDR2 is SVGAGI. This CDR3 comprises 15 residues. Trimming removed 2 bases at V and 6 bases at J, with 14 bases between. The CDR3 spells CASSYPQGRTQPQHF. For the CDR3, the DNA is TGTGCCAGCAGTTACCCCCAGGGGAGGACTCAGCCCCAGCATTTT.

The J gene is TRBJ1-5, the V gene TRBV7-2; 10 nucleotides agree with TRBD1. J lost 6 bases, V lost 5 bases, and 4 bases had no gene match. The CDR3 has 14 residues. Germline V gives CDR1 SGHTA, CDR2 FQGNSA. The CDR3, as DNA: TGTGCCAGCAGCGTTCGGGACAGGGGTCAGCCCCAGCATTTT. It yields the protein CASSVRDRGQPQHF.

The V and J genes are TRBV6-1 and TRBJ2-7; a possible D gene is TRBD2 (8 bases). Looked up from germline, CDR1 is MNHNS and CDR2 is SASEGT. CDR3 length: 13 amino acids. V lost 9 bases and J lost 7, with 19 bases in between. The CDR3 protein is CASNGQVAGEQYF. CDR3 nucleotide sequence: TGTGCCAGTAATGGACAGGTAGCGGGGGAGCAGTACTTC.

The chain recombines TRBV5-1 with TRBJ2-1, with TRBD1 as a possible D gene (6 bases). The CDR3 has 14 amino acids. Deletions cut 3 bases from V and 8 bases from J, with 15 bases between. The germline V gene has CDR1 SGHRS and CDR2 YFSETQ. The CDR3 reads CASSSSTGSDEQFF. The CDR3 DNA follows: TGCGCCAGCAGCTCGTCGACAGGTTCGGATGAGCAGTTCTTC.

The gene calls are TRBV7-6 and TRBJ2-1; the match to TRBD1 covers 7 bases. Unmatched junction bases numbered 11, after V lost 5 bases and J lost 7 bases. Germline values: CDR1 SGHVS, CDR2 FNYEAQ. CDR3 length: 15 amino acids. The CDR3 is CASSRTDRANNEQFF. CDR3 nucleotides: TGTGCCAGCAGCAGAACCGACAGGGCCAATAATGAGCAGTTCTTC.

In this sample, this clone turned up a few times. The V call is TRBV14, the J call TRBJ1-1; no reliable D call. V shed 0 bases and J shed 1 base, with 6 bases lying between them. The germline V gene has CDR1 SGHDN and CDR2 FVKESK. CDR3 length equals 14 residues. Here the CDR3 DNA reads TGTGCCAGCAGCCAAGATTTGGCGAACACTGAAGCTTTCTTT. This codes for CASSQDLANTEAFF.

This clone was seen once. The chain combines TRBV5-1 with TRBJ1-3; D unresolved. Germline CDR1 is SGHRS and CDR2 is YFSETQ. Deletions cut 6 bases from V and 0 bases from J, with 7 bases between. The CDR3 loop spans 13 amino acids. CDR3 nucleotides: TGCGCCAGCAAACTGGACTCTGGAAACACCATATATTTT. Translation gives CASKLDSGNTIYF.

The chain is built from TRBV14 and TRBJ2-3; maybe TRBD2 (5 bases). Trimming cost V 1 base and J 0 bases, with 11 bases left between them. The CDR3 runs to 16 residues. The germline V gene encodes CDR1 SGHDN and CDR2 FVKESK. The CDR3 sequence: CASSQGIGGSTDTQYF. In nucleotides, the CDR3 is TGTGCCAGCAGCCAAGGGATCGGAGGAAGCACAGATACGCAGTATTTT. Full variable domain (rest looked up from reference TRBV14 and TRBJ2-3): EAGVTQFPSHSVIEKGQTVTLRCDPISGHDNLYWYRRVMGKEIKFLLHFVKESKQDESGMPNNRFLAERTGGTYSTLKVQPAELEDSGVYFCASSQGIGGSTDTQYFGPGTRLTVL.

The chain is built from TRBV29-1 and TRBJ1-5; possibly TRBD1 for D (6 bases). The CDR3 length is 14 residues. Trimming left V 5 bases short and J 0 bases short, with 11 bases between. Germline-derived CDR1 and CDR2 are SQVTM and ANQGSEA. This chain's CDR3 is CSVTLRGSNQPQHF. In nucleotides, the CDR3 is TGCAGCGTTACCCTCAGGGGTAGCAATCAGCCCCAGCATTTT.

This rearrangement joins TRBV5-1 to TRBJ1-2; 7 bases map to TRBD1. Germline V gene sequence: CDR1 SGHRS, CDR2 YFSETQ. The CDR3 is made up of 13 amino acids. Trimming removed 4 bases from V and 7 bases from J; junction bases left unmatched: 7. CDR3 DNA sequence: TGCGCCAGCAGCGTGCAGGGGGATGGTGGCTACACCTTC. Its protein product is CASSVQGDGGYTF.

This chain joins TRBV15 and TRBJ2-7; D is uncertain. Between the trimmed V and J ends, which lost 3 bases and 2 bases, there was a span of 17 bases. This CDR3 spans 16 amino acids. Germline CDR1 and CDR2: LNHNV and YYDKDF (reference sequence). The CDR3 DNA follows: TGTGCCACCAGCAGTGGGTGGAGCAGAGTAACCTACGAGCAGTACTTC. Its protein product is CATSSGWSRVTYEQYF.

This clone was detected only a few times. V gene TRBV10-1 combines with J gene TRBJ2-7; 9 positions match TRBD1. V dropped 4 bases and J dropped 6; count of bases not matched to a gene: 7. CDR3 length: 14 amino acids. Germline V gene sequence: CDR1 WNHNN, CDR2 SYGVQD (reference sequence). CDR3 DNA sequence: TGCGCCAGCAGTGCCTCGGGACAGGGTTCCGAGCAGTACTTC. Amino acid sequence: CASSASGQGSEQYF.

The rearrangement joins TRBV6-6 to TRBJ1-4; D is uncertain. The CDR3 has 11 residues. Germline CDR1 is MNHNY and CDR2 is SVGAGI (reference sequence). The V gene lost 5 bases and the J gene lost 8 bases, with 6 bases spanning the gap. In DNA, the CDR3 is TGTGCCAGCAGTCCCCGGGAAAAACTGTTTTTT. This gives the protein CASSPREKLFF.

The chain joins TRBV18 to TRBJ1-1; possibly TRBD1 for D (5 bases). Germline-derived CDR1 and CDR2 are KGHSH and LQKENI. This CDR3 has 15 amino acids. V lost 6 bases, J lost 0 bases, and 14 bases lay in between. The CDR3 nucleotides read TGTGCCAGCTCCCCCGGGCAGGGTGTGAACACTGAAGCTTTCTTT. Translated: CASSPGQGVNTEAFF.

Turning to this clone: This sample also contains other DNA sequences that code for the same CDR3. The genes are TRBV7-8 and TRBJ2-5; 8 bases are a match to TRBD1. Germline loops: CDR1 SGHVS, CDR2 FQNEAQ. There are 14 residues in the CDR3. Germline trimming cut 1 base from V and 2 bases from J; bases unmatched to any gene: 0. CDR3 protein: CASSLGTGQETQYF. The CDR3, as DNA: TGTGCCAGCAGCTTAGGGACAGGGCAAGAGACCCAGTACTTC.

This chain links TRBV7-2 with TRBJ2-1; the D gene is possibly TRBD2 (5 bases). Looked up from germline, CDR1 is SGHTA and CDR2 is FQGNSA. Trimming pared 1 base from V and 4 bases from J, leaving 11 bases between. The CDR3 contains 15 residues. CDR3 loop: CASSLVIARYNEQFF. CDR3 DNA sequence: TGTGCCAGCAGCTTAGTAATAGCGAGGTACAATGAGCAGTTCTTC. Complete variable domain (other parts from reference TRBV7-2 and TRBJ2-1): GAGVSQSPSNKVTEKGKDVELRCDPISGHTALYWYRQSLGQGLEFLIYFQGNSAPDKSGLPSDRFSAERTGGSVSTLTIQRTQQEDSAVYLCASSLVIARYNEQFFGPGTRLTVL.

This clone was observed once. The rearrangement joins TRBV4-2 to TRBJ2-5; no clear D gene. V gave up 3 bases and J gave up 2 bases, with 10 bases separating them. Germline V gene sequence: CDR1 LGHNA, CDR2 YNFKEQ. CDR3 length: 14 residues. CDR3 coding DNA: TGTGCCAGCAGCCAGGGCCATTCACAAGAGACCCAGTACTTC. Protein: CASSQGHSQETQYF.

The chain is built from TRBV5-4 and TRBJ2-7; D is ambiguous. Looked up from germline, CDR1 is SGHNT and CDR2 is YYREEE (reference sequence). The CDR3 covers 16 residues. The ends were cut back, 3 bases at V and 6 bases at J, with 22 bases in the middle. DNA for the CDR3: TGTGCCAGCAGCTCTGGCGGTCTCATAAGAGGTGGCGAGCAGTACTTC. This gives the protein CASSSGGLIRGGEQYF. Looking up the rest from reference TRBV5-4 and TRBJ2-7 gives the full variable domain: ETGVTQSPTHLIKTRGQQVTLRCSSQSGHNTVSWYQQALGQGPQFIFQYYREEENGRGNFPPRFSGLQFPNYSSELNVNALELDDSALYLCASSSGGLIRGGEQYFGPGTRLTVT.

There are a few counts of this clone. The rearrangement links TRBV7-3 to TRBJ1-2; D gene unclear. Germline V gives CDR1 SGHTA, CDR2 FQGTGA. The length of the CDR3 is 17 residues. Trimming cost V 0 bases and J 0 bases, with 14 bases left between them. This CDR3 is CASSLTSTDRTNYGYTF. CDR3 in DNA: TGTGCCAGCAGCTTAACCTCAACAGACCGCACTAACTATGGCTACACCTTC.

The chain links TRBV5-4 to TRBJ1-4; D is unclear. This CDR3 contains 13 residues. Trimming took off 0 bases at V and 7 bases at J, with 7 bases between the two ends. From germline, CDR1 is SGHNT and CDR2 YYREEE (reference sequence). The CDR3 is CASSLVRREKLFF. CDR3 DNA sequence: TGTGCCAGCAGCTTGGTCCGCCGTGAAAAACTGTTTTTT.

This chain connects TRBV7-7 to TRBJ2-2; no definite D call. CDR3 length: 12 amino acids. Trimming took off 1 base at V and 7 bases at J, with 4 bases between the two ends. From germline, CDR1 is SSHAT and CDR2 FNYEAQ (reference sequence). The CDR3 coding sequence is TGTGCCAGCAGCTTAGAACACGGGGAGCTGTTTTTT. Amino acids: CASSLEHGELFF.